This T cell receptor (beta chain) originates from a study of blood T cell repertoires in COVID-19. Turning to the study itself: Donors in the United States, Italy and Spain gave samples during acute or convalescent COVID-19. PBMCs, B-cell-depleted T cells, or T cells provided the cDNA or gDNA that made up the material.

Trimming removed 4 bases at V and 2 bases at J, with 9 bases between. The CDR3 has 13 amino acids. Method: immunoSEQ multiplex PCR; TCRdb's copy keeps in-frame clones and lacks some. The sample carries hundreds of thousands of clones, 70% to 90% recorded once. This clone came up once. The age range of participants was 18 to 89 years, with residence in roughly 25 US areas. Symptom resolution, clearance, or two negative PCRs marked donors in Cohort 3 as recovered. The rearrangement joins TRBV12-3 or TRBV12-4 to TRBJ2-7; D uncertain. Specimen: PBMCs or T cells enriched from blood (not recorded which). This receptor was taken from a man aged 18 to 30 who had recovered from COVID-19. The CDR3 DNA reads TGTGCCAGCAGTTACCGGAGAACCTACGAGCAGTACTTC. This encodes CASSYRRTYEQYF.